This T cell receptor beta chain was identified during a study of early T cells in non-severe SARS-CoV-2 infection (dated by TCRdb to about 2021). Describing the broader study: Because TCR sequencing relied on bulk RNA taken from unsorted whole blood, pairing of alpha and beta chains was not possible. The investigation overall reported the following: VDJdb matching was skewed toward anti-spike CD8 responses and likely underestimated virus-specific expansions, missing private and CD4 specificities.

In its sample, this clonotype was seen a few times. Its cognate antigen has yet to be identified. No quality values exist for individual bases; no much larger clone is one base distant. Set within a cohort of healthcare workers in London, UK, this nested case-control study involved weekly PCR testing of nasopharyngeal swabs along with blood sampling. Healthcare workers were enrolled in the week of the UK lockdown, from 23 to 31 March 2020, and were followed every week for up to roughly 15 weeks. Library prep was done by 5' RACE. Sequencing was carried out with a NextSeq 500. Unique molecular identifiers were attached to individual cDNA molecules in the TCR library protocol so that sequencing error and PCR bias could be corrected. TCR alpha and beta chains were both sequenced, and the abundances of alpha and beta sequences in each sample were closely correlated with each other. Per the original workflow: V gene, J gene and CDR3 annotation of TCR sequences was performed with Decombinator V4. TCRs were defined as expanded if a significant change between any two time points was detected under a Poisson model with p below 0.0001. TCR abundances were normalised to the total number of TCRs sequenced per sample and expressed as counts per million. TRAV1-2 paired with TRAJ12, TRAJ20 or TRAJ33 defined MAIT TCRs, while TRAV10 paired with TRAJ18 defined iNKT TCRs. VDJdb, accessed 1 November 2021, was searched for CMV, EBV and SARS-CoV-2 annotated TCRs, excluding TCRs annotated for multiple antigens. TCRdb trimmed the raw reads at Q25, called clones with MiXCR and kept productive beta chains. When rows share a CDR3 protein, they turn into one entry using the most common DNA and genes. TCRdb's processing, not the study's, gives the V and J calls here. The sample table contains approximately 60,000 distinct CDR3 sequences; only one count was recorded for roughly 12% of them. The ten biggest clones cover about 3% of the sample.

The CDR3, from cysteine to phenylalanine, totals 13 residues. Only the CDR3 portion is preserved as DNA: 39 bases, with reading frame beginning at the first base. V and J lose 6 bases and 1 base, and a span of 12 bases separates them. Reading the germline V gene gives CDR1 SQVTM and CDR2 ANQGSEA. The rearrangement combines TRBV29-1 with TRBJ1-1; TRBD1 might be the D gene, on 6 matching bases. Sample: whole blood. This clonotype was obtained from an adult who was a healthcare worker with PCR-confirmed SARS-CoV-2 infection or an uninfected control (not recorded which). Here the CDR3 is given as CSVYRDTNTEAFF. The nucleotide sequence reads as follows: TGCAGCGTCTACCGGGACACGAACACTGAAGCTTTCTTT.